The 21 T cell receptor beta chains below were found in one sample sequenced in a study of cytomegalovirus exposure and HLA in healthy donors. 60 Vbeta and 13 Jbeta primers were used in PCR. The assay was immunoSEQ multiplex PCR, and TCRdb's table has in-frame clones only and misses some. The sample carries 90,000 to 140,000 clones, over 70% recorded once. Material: PBMCs. Source of these receptors: a woman aged 40 to 55 in good health and CMV-seropositive.

This clone was counted only a few times. The J gene is TRBJ2-6, the V gene TRBV11-2; TRBD1 matches 7 bases. The germline V gene encodes CDR1 SGHAT and CDR2 FQNNGV. The CDR3 spans 19 residues. V lost 6 bases to trimming and J lost 0 bases; unmatched junction nucleotides: 14. This CDR3 is CASSSLDRRSYSGANVLTF. The CDR3, as DNA: TGTGCCAGCAGTTCCCTGGACAGGAGATCTTACTCTGGGGCCAACGTCCTGACTTTC.

This clone was seen only a few times. V gene TRBV5-5 combines with J gene TRBJ2-1; 8 bases align to TRBD2. Trimming cost V 4 bases and J 5 bases; bases outside gene matches: 11. CDR3 length: 16 residues. Germline V CDR1 and CDR2: SGHKS, YYEKEE (reference sequence). This CDR3 reads CASSQEGTSRHNEQFF. The CDR3 DNA is TGTGCCAGCAGCCAGGAGGGGACTAGTCGACACAATGAGCAGTTCTTC.

The chain recombines TRBV6-4 with TRBJ2-7; D ambiguous. Germline V gene data show CDR1 as MRHNA and CDR2 as SNTAGT. The CDR3 runs to 14 residues. The V end lost 8 bases, the J end lost 0 bases, and 14 bases lay between the germline ends. The CDR3 DNA reads TGTGCCAGCCCCCTAGGAAACGTCTCCTACGAGCAGTACTTC. Amino acid sequence: CASPLGNVSYEQYF.

V gene TRBV4-2 combines with J gene TRBJ2-7; D is possibly TRBD2 (6 bases). Germline V lookup: CDR1 LGHNA, CDR2 YNFKEQ. The V gene lost 3 bases and the J gene lost 4 bases, with 7 bases spanning the gap. The CDR3 is made up of 12 amino acids. The CDR3 nucleotides are TGTGCCAGCAGCCATGGGGGGTACGAGCAGTACTTC. Its translation: CASSHGGYEQYF.

The rearrangement uses TRBV15 and TRBJ2-5, with D uncertain. This CDR3 is built from 13 residues. The V end was cut by 3 bases, the J end by 5 bases, with 10 bases between. Germline CDR1 LNHNV, CDR2 YYDKDF (reference sequence). CDR3 coding DNA: TGTGCCACCAGCAGGACACGTCCGGAGACCCAGTACTTC. This codes for CATSRTRPETQYF. The variable domain in full, with the rest retrieved from reference TRBV15 and TRBJ2-5, is DAMVIQNPRYQVTQFGKPVTLSCSQTLNHNVMYWYQQKSSQAPKLLFHYYDKDFNNEADTPDNFQSRRPNTSFCFLDIRSPGLGDTAMYLCATSRTRPETQYFGPGTRLLVL.

The chain recombines TRBV5-6 with TRBJ2-7; 9 bases line up with TRBD1. The CDR3 is 14 amino acids. Germline-derived CDR1 and CDR2 are SGHDT and YYEEEE. V lost 4 bases and J lost 4; bases outside the gene matches: 6. Here the CDR3 DNA reads TGTGCCAGCAGCCCGGACAGGGGTCTGTACGAGCAGTACTTC. Translation: CASSPDRGLYEQYF.

The V call is TRBV7-2, the J call TRBJ2-7; weak D call: TRBD2 (6 bases). The CDR3 has 13 amino acids. V was shortened by 8 bases and J by 3 bases, with 14 bases between the two germline ends. The germline gives CDR1 SGHTA, CDR2 FQGNSA. CDR3 coding DNA: TGTGCCAGCGGGGGGACGCCCTTCTACGAGCAGTACTTC. This gives the protein CASGGTPFYEQYF.

The V call is TRBV10-3, the J call TRBJ2-7; TRBD2 matches at 8 bases. Unmatched junction bases numbered 12, after V lost 6 bases and J lost 2 bases. Germline V lookup: CDR1 ENHRY, CDR2 SYGVKD. CDR3 length: 16 amino acids. The DNA for the CDR3 is TGTGCCATCAGGGAGGGACTAGGGCGGGGACCCTACGAGCAGTACTTC. Translating gives CAIREGLGRGPYEQYF.

The rearrangement links TRBV19 to TRBJ1-2, with D unclear. The germline CDR1 and CDR2 sequences are LNHDA and SQIVND (reference sequence). Trimming stripped 4 bases from V and 11 bases from J, with 5 bases between. CDR3 length equals 9 residues. CDR3: CASSSDYTF. For the CDR3, the DNA is TGTGCCAGTAGTAGCGATTACACCTTC.

This sequence joins TRBV4-3 and TRBJ2-7, with 7 bases aligning to TRBD1. CDR3 length: 15 amino acids. Germline V gene data show CDR1 as LGHNA and CDR2 as YSLEER. Trimming removed 0 bases from V and 3 bases from J; junction bases left unmatched: 5. CDR3 nucleotides: TGCGCCAGCAGCCAAGACGAGGGGGCCAGCTACGAGCAGTACTTC. Its protein product is CASSQDEGASYEQYF.

This clone was seen a single time. This chain joins TRBV28 and TRBJ2-7; TRBD1 might be the D (6 bases). From germline, CDR1 is MDHEN and CDR2 SYDVKM. The CDR3 totals 15 residues. The germline V and J ends were trimmed by 4 bases and 6 bases, with 19 bases remaining between them. Here the CDR3 DNA reads TGTGCCAGCAGTTCCCTTGGACAGTACTTACCCGAGCAGTACTTC. Translation gives CASSSLGQYLPEQYF.

This chain connects TRBV5-6 to TRBJ2-7; 7 nucleotides match TRBD1. Germline CDR1 reads SGHDT; CDR2 reads YYEEEE. This CDR3 spans 16 amino acids. The junction had 11 bases not matched to a gene; V was cut back by 2 bases and J by 3 bases. CDR3 coding DNA: TGTGCCAGCAGCTTCGGGGACAGCCTCGGTCGCTACGAGCAGTACTTC. Amino acids: CASSFGDSLGRYEQYF.

The J gene is TRBJ1-2, the V gene TRBV7-3; 11 bases are shared with TRBD1. Germline lookup yields CDR1 SGHTA and CDR2 FQGTGA. The junction had 21 bases not matched to a gene; V was cut back by 4 bases and J by 8 bases. This CDR3 spans 19 amino acids. The CDR3 is CASSSNWRTGGERLEGYTF. Written as DNA, the CDR3 is TGTGCCAGCAGCTCTAACTGGAGGACAGGGGGCGAGCGGCTTGAAGGCTACACCTTC.

The rearrangement joins TRBV28 to TRBJ1-4; tentatively, D is TRBD1 (6 bases). This CDR3 is 13 amino acids long. Between the trimmed V and J ends, which lost 6 bases and 7 bases, there was a span of 12 bases. CDR1 is MDHEN and CDR2 is SYDVKM in the germline V gene. CDR3 sequence (DNA): TGTGCCAGCAGGGGGGCGGGGGTTGAAAAACTGTTTTTT. Its protein product is CASRGAGVEKLFF. Drawing the rest from reference TRBV28 and TRBJ1-4, the complete variable domain is DVKVTQSSRYLVKRTGEKVFLECVQDMDHENMFWYRQDPGLGLRLIYFSYDVKMKEKGDIPEGYSVSREKKERFSLILESASTNQTSMYLCASRGAGVEKLFFGSGTQLSVL.

This chain joins TRBV28 and TRBJ1-4; D is possibly TRBD1 (5 bases). Trimming shortened V by 2 bases and J by 4 bases, and 11 bases separated the two germline ends. CDR1 is MDHEN and CDR2 is SYDVKM in the germline V gene. The CDR3 has 15 residues. The DNA of the CDR3 is TGTGCCAGCAGTTTACAGGGAACTCTTAATGAAAAACTGTTTTTT. It translates to CASSLQGTLNEKLFF.

The gene calls are TRBV5-1 and TRBJ2-3; 9 bases map to TRBD1. Germline loops: CDR1 SGHRS, CDR2 YFSETQ. V trimming: 4 bases; J trimming: 4 bases; junction bases outside the gene matches: 4. The CDR3 is 14 amino acids. CDR3 loop: CASSEGQGPDTQYF. CDR3 bases: TGCGCCAGCAGCGAGGGACAGGGTCCAGATACGCAGTATTTT.

The CDR3: CASSRGTGIEQFF. The CDR3 bases are TGTGCCAGCTCCAGGGGGACAGGTATTGAGCAGTTCTTC. V and J are TRBV19 and TRBJ2-1; TRBD1 agrees at 8 bases. Germline V gene data show CDR1 as LNHDA and CDR2 as SQIVND (reference sequence). This CDR3 has 13 amino acids. V dropped 9 bases and J dropped 9; count of bases not matched to a gene: 10.

The chain couples TRBV28 to TRBJ1-4; 10 bases map to TRBD1. Per germline, CDR1 MDHEN and CDR2 SYDVKM. Trimming removed 4 bases from V and 6 bases from J; junction bases left unmatched: 2. CDR3 length: 14 residues. CDR3 in DNA: TGTGCCAGCAGTTACGGGACAGGGGATGAAAAACTGTTTTTT. Amino acids: CASSYGTGDEKLFF.

The V gene is TRBV28, the J gene TRBJ2-1, with 9 nucleotides matching TRBD1. CDR3 length: 14 residues. The junction had 7 bases not matched to a gene; V was cut back by 5 bases and J by 8 bases. Germline V gene lookup returns CDR1 MDHEN and CDR2 SYDVKM. DNA of the CDR3: TGTGCCAGCAGTGAGGGACAGGGAGTCGATGAGCAGTTCTTC. This encodes CASSEGQGVDEQFF.

V is TRBV6-1 and J is TRBJ2-3, with 9 bases identical to TRBD2. The CDR3 consists of 18 residues. After removal of 0 bases from V and 4 bases from J, the junction contained 11 bases not matched to a gene. Germline assignment: CDR1 MNHNS and CDR2 SASEGT. The CDR3: CASSEARETSGDSDTQYF. The CDR3 DNA reads TGTGCCAGCAGTGAAGCGCGAGAGACTAGCGGAGACTCAGATACGCAGTATTTT.

V is TRBV7-9 and J is TRBJ1-1; perhaps TRBD1 as D (6 bases). CDR1 and CDR2 from the germline V gene are SEHNR and FQNEAQ (reference sequence). The V end lost 5 bases, the J end lost 5 bases, and 24 bases lay between the germline ends. The CDR3 spans 17 residues. The CDR3 DNA reads TGTGCCAGCAGCCCCCCCGGGAGGGGGTCCTCCGGTACTGAAGCTTTCTTT. It codes for CASSPPGRGSSGTEAFF.